The T cell receptor beta chain described here comes from a study of post-analysis software for immune sequencing data. Study conclusions and caveats: Included in a set of five TRBV segments more frequent in patients than controls were TRBV5-6, TRBV5-1 and TRBV20-1.

Unique molecular identifiers were carried by the TCR beta cDNA libraries. TCRdb fed the PCR reads into MiXCR, producing one record per CDR3 protein. The sample lists roughly 730,000 distinct CDR3 sequences, roughly 30% seen once, with roughly 0.57% in the top ten. V was cut by 2 bases and J by 0 bases, with 11 bases left in between. The CDR3 runs to 15 residues. The germline CDR1 and CDR2 sequences are KGHSH and LQKENI. Of note for this clonotype: Its target is not known.

Sequences were obtained from blood. This receptor was identified in a girl aged 5-17 years with multiple sclerosis. The chain combines TRBV18 with TRBJ2-7; D is possibly TRBD1 (6 bases). The CDR3 sequence: CASSPKDRSSYEQYF. The CDR3 DNA sequence: TGTGCCAGCTCACCAAAGGACAGAAGCTCCTACGAGCAGTACTTC.